Below are 23 T cell receptor beta chains sequenced from a single sample in a study of radiation and T cells in renal cell carcinoma. This table comes from immunoSEQ multiplex PCR, and its TCRdb copy is limited to in-frame clones, with some not included. The table records around 180,000 clones, about 88% of them present only once. Time point in this sample: blood 4 weeks post-SBRT, at nephrectomy. Treatment defined: 15 Gy SBRT to primary tumor, nephrectomy 4 weeks later. Sample: blood, taken from a patient whose treatment included radiotherapy and nephrectomy. Source of these receptors: a woman aged 50 to 60 with renal cell carcinoma.

The V and J genes are TRBV25-1 and TRBJ1-4; 8 bases agree with TRBD1. This CDR3 has 16 residues. From germline, CDR1 is MGHDK and CDR2 SYGVNS. J lost 4 bases, V lost 4 bases, and 8 bases had no gene match. CDR3: CASSGTGPSRNEKLFF. The CDR3 nucleotides read TGTGCCAGCAGTGGGACAGGGCCGTCTCGTAATGAAAAACTGTTTTTT.

The V and J genes are TRBV5-1 and TRBJ2-1, with D perhaps matching TRBD2 (6 bases). With 2 bases removed from V and 7 bases from J, the gap between germline ends came to 13 bases. The CDR3 is made up of 14 amino acids. Per the germline V gene, CDR1 is SGHRS and CDR2 is YFSETQ. The CDR3 DNA sequence: TGCGCCAGCAGCTTTTACGATCGGGGGAATGAGCAGTTCTTC. It codes for CASSFYDRGNEQFF.

The chain couples TRBV28 to TRBJ1-4; D gene uncertain. Germline V gene data show CDR1 as MDHEN and CDR2 as SYDVKM. V lost 5 bases and J 5 bases, leaving 12 bases between the germline ends. CDR3 length equals 14 residues. CDR3 loop: CASSAPPKNEKLFF. In DNA, the CDR3 is TGTGCCAGCAGTGCCCCTCCGAAGAATGAAAAACTGTTTTTT.

The chain carries TRBV19 and TRBJ2-7; 8 positions match TRBD1. Germline V gene sequence: CDR1 LNHDA, CDR2 SQIVND (reference sequence). The length of the CDR3 is 15 residues. The V gene end was trimmed by 7 bases and the J gene end by 3 bases; junction bases not matched to a gene: 11. This chain's CDR3 is CASTNQGQGHYEQYF. The CDR3 coding sequence is TGTGCCAGTACCAACCAAGGACAGGGCCACTACGAGCAGTACTTC.

V and J are TRBV19 and TRBJ1-6, with D unresolved. Trimming removed 7 bases at V and 6 bases at J, with 22 bases between. CDR3 length equals 17 residues. The germline V gene encodes CDR1 LNHDA and CDR2 SQIVND (reference sequence). The CDR3 sequence: CASKTGSAIIFNSPLHF. For the CDR3, the DNA is TGTGCCAGTAAAACGGGATCCGCGATTATTTTTAATTCACCCCTCCACTTT. The full variable domain, in which reference TRBV19 and TRBJ1-6 provide the parts outside the CDR3, is DGGITQSPKYLFRKEGQNVTLSCEQNLNHDAMYWYRQDPGQGLRLIYYSQIVNDFQKGDIAEGYSVSREKKESFPLTVTSAQKNPTAFYLCASKTGSAIIFNSPLHFGNGTRLTVT.

This clone was recorded a few times. The chain links TRBV5-4 to TRBJ2-7, with 7 bases fitting TRBD1. The V gene's germline CDR1 is SGHNT and CDR2 YYREEE (reference sequence). The CDR3 contains 14 residues. V lost 4 bases and J lost 3; bases outside the gene matches: 7. CDR3 sequence (DNA): TGTGCCAGCAGCCCCGGACAGGCCGACTACGAGCAGTACTTC. Translation: CASSPGQADYEQYF.

In the case of this clone: This CDR3 is also generated by other DNA sequences in the sample. J is TRBJ2-3 and V is TRBV19; 8 bases are a match to TRBD2. This CDR3 is 15 amino acids long. Trimming removed 1 base from V and 2 bases from J; junction bases left unmatched: 2. Germline CDR1 LNHDA, CDR2 SQIVND (reference sequence). The CDR3 protein is CASSIVGGATDTQYF. The CDR3 region has the DNA TGTGCCAGTAGTATAGTCGGGGGGGCCACAGATACGCAGTATTTT.

The chain carries TRBV15 and TRBJ2-5, with D possibly matching TRBD1 (6 bases). In germline, CDR1 is LNHNV, CDR2 YYDKDF (reference sequence). The CDR3 runs to 14 residues. Trimming pared 5 bases from V and 3 bases from J, leaving 13 bases between. The CDR3 DNA reads as TGTGCCACCAGCTCCAGGGGTTGGGAAGAGACCCAGTACTTC. This codes for CATSSRGWEETQYF.

The rearrangement uses TRBV19 and TRBJ1-6, with no clear D. The CDR3 consists of 17 residues. V lost 4 bases, J lost 0 bases, and 13 bases lay in between. Germline V gene sequence: CDR1 LNHDA, CDR2 SQIVND (reference sequence). The CDR3 nucleotides read TGTGCCAGTAGTAGGGAGACAATCGGCTCCTATAATTCACCCCTCCACTTT. It specifies CASSRETIGSYNSPLHF.

The chain recombines TRBV5-1 with TRBJ1-2; a possible D gene is TRBD1 (6 bases). Germline V gene data show CDR1 as SGHRS and CDR2 as YFSETQ. Trimming took 2 bases from V and 5 from J, leaving 16 bases between them. The CDR3 has 15 residues. The CDR3 bases are TGCGCCAGCAGCTTTACAGGGTTGGGGACTTATGGCTACACCTTC. It encodes CASSFTGLGTYGYTF.

DNA for the CDR3: TGTGCCAGCAGTTTCAGCGGGTCCCCCTACAATGAGCAGTTCTTC. Its protein is CASSFSGSPYNEQFF. The gene calls are TRBV9 and TRBJ2-1, with D possibly being TRBD2 (6 bases). Trimming shortened V by 5 bases and J by 2 bases, and 14 bases separated the two germline ends. The CDR3 has 15 residues. Germline assignment: CDR1 SGDLS and CDR2 YYNGEE.

The chain joins TRBV6-5 to TRBJ1-2; perhaps TRBD1 as D (5 bases). Trimming removed 2 bases at V and 4 bases at J, with 14 bases between. CDR3 length equals 15 residues. Germline CDR1 MNHEY, CDR2 SVGAGI. The CDR3 here is CASSYQPGGFYGYTF. The CDR3 nucleotides are TGTGCCAGCAGTTACCAACCGGGGGGGTTCTATGGCTACACCTTC.

The chain employs TRBV5-1 and TRBJ2-2; D might be TRBD2 (5 bases). Germline V gene sequence: CDR1 SGHRS, CDR2 YFSETQ. Trimming left V 0 bases short and J 1 base short, with 13 bases between. The CDR3 extends over 17 amino acids. The DNA for the CDR3 is TGCGCCAGCAGCTTGGGGCTTTCGAGCGGGAACACCGGGGAGCTGTTTTTT. It is translated as CASSLGLSSGNTGELFF.

V is TRBV5-4 and J is TRBJ2-7; the D gene could be TRBD1 or TRBD2 (5 bases each). Germline V gene data show CDR1 as SGHNT and CDR2 as YYREEE (reference sequence). V was trimmed by 0 bases and J by 3 bases, leaving 13 bases between them. The CDR3 runs to 15 residues. The CDR3 DNA follows: TGTGCCAGCAGCTTGGCCCGGGGACGACACTACGAGCAGTACTTC. Protein sequence: CASSLARGRHYEQYF.

The chain employs TRBV6-6 and TRBJ1-4, with a tentative D call TRBD1 (5 bases). Between the trimmed V and J ends, which lost 2 bases and 13 bases, there was a span of 8 bases. Germline CDR1 is MNHNY and CDR2 is SVGAGI (reference sequence). CDR3 length equals 11 residues. The CDR3 loop reads CASSYRGGLFF. CDR3 nucleotide sequence: TGTGCCAGCAGTTACAGGGGAGGACTGTTTTTT.

J is TRBJ1-2 and V is TRBV11-2, with a weak D call TRBD1 (6 bases). Trimming removed 5 bases from V and 5 bases from J, with 9 bases in between. The CDR3 sequence is 12 residues long. The germline V gene has CDR1 SGHAT and CDR2 FQNNGV. Here the CDR3 reads CASSHTGYGYTF. The DNA for the CDR3 is TGTGCCAGCAGCCATACAGGGTATGGCTACACCTTC.

V and J are TRBV4-1 and TRBJ2-2; 7 positions agree with TRBD2. V lost 5 bases and J lost 0; bases outside the gene matches: 3. CDR3 length: 15 amino acids. Germline V gene lookup returns CDR1 MGHRA and CDR2 YSYEKL. CDR3 in DNA: TGCGCCAGCAGCTCTACTAGCGCGAACACCGGGGAGCTGTTTTTT. It specifies CASSSTSANTGELFF.

J is TRBJ2-7 and V is TRBV19; D is perhaps TRBD1 (6 bases). Trimming shortened V by 3 bases and J by 8 bases, and 11 bases separated the two germline ends. The CDR3 is 12 amino acids. Per germline, CDR1 LNHDA and CDR2 SQIVND (reference sequence). This chain's CDR3 is CASSMDDRKQYF. Here the CDR3 DNA reads TGTGCCAGTAGTATGGACGACAGGAAGCAGTACTTC.

This chain connects TRBV7-2 to TRBJ1-2; D might be TRBD1 (5 bases). The CDR3 totals 14 residues. Germline CDR1 and CDR2: SGHTA and FQGNSA. Trimming pared 4 bases from V and 8 bases from J, leaving 17 bases between. The CDR3 protein is CASSWGLAVGGYTF. CDR3 nucleotide sequence: TGTGCCAGCAGCTGGGGACTGGCGGTGGGGGGCTACACCTTC. Supplemented by reference TRBV7-2 and TRBJ1-2, the full variable domain reads GAGVSQSPSNKVTEKGKDVELRCDPISGHTALYWYRQSLGQGLEFLIYFQGNSAPDKSGLPSDRFSAERTGGSVSTLTIQRTQQEDSAVYLCASSWGLAVGGYTFGSGTRLTVV.

This rearrangement joins TRBV11-2 to TRBJ2-7; D call uncertain. Trimming cost V 0 bases and J 6 bases, with 12 bases left between them. CDR3 length equals 14 residues. Germline loops: CDR1 SGHAT, CDR2 FQNNGV. This chain's CDR3 is CASSLDLGPVEQYF. The CDR3 DNA sequence: TGTGCCAGCAGCTTAGACCTAGGTCCGGTCGAGCAGTACTTC.

This clone was observed a few times. The chain carries TRBV6-6 and TRBJ2-3, with TRBD1 identical over 9 bases. The CDR3 covers 13 residues. CDR1 is MNHNY, CDR2 SVGAGI, per germline (reference sequence). The V and J ends lost 8 bases and 6 bases, in that order; junction bases with no gene match: 6. CDR3 region: CASVRDRDDTQYF. The CDR3 coding sequence is TGTGCCAGCGTCCGGGACAGGGATGATACGCAGTATTTT.

This clone has only one observation. The rearrangement uses TRBV18 and TRBJ1-6; possibly TRBD1 for D (6 bases). This CDR3 has 15 amino acids. V gave up 6 bases and J gave up 6 bases, with 15 bases separating them. Germline V gene data show CDR1 as KGHSH and CDR2 as LQKENI. The CDR3 DNA reads TGTGCCAGCTCCGGGACGGGGGGGCTTAATTCACCCCTCCACTTT. Translated, it gives CASSGTGGLNSPLHF.

This rearrangement joins TRBV7-2 to TRBJ2-5; 11 bases match TRBD2. The trim removed 1 base at V and 2 bases at J, leaving 3 bases unmatched. Germline assignment: CDR1 SGHTA and CDR2 FQGNSA. The CDR3 loop spans 16 amino acids. As DNA, the CDR3 is TGTGCCAGCAGCTTAGGGCTAGCGGGGGGACAAGAGACCCAGTACTTC. This translates into CASSLGLAGGQETQYF.